This T cell receptor (beta chain) was identified during a study of cytomegalovirus exposure and HLA in healthy donors (dated by TCRdb to the late 2010s). Some background on the complete study: A later analysis indicated that the 120 validation repertoires were generated on the platform also employed for the approximately 670 repertoires of the first cohort. The study aimed to test whether signatures of past pathogen exposure could be identified by cataloging public T cell receptors. A separate validation cohort of 100 to 150 different subjects was used in addition to the approximately 700-subject first cohort. The study combined high-throughput TCR immunosequencing, statistical association of individual TCRs with disease status, and machine learning to predict cytomegalovirus infection status. The paper's findings and limits, for the study overall: The authors suggested that the approach could potentially be generalized to other disease states and immunological phenotypes. Subsequent analysis determined that TCRs grouped into clusters in the first cohort also showed a tendency toward co-occurrence across the roughly 120 validation repertoires, and approximately 93% of cluster scores exceeded 0. A total of some 180 TCR beta chains were listed by the study as associated with cytomegalovirus. All 120 or so repertoires were used to score co-occurrence in the validation cohort in a later analysis, because that analysis had no HLA typing for the cohort. A few of the identified cytomegalovirus-associated TCR beta chains were confirmed in vitro to be specific for cytomegalovirus antigens. In both the original and validation cohorts, the classifier was reported to diagnose cytomegalovirus status with high specificity and sensitivity. Most TCR sequences were seen in very few donors, while some public TCRs were found in many individuals.

On this clone: Its binding antigen is unknown. Base qualities are not at hand, and no much larger clone is one base apart.

Receptor amplification or capture employed the immunoSEQ multiplex PCR assay. Per the authors' processing: A statistical classification framework was built for diagnosing cytomegalovirus status from the catalog of TCR beta chain sequences. As stored in TCRdb, this immuneACCESS dataset retains in-frame rearrangements with V and J assigned. A fraction of the clones does not appear; measured against another copy, unresolved V genes explain less than half of the discrepancy, and the remainder lacks a known reason. The V and J calls and the clone size are those of that table, but D and trimming were determined from the DNA. The sample records about 240,000 clones, around 85% of which are singletons. 1% to 1.5% of the sample rests with the top ten. Donors formed part of the validation cohort, which comprised 120 or so subjects and was distinct from the first cohort of 666 subjects. The CDR3, from cysteine to phenylalanine, totals 14 residues. Only the CDR3 DNA stays, 42 bases, in frame from base 1. The germline V gene (reference sequence) sets CDR1 to LNHNV and CDR2 to YYDKDF. Relative to germline, V is missing 5 bases and J is missing 4 bases, with 5 bases of the junction outside any gene match.

Sequencing was carried out using PBMCs. The sequence joins TRBV15 to TRBJ2-7, with 10 middle bases fitting TRBD1. The clonotype originates from a woman in her 30s in good health and CMV-seropositive. The CDR3 protein is CATSPDRGRYEQYF. The nucleotides are TGTGCCACCAGCCCCGACAGGGGGCGATACGAGCAGTACTTC.